These T cell receptor beta chains were read from a single sample in a study of blood T cell repertoires in COVID-19. Measured with immunoSEQ multiplex PCR; TCRdb has only the in-frame clones, and not every one. Counted here are about 220,000 clones, 75% to 90% occurring once; the ten biggest clones make up 5.2%. The sequenced sample was peripheral blood. Source of these receptors: an older woman with COVID-19, enrolled during active disease. CDR3s leave out the opening cysteine and the closing phenylalanine or tryptophan. Clone size, where shown, is once, few, many, or a class for clones that have expanded.

clone_size: .; v_call: TRBV6-6; j_call: TRBJ1-1; cdr3_aa: ASSSPGQLEAF
clone_size: .; v_call: TRBV25-1; j_call: TRBJ1-6; cdr3_aa: ASSSGLANSPLH
clone_size: .; v_call: TRBV18; j_call: TRBJ2-5; cdr3_aa: ATGQGEQTQY
clone_size: .; v_call: TRBV29-1; j_call: TRBJ1-2; cdr3_aa: SVGQLERYT
clone_size: .; v_call: TRBV4-1; j_call: TRBJ2-1; cdr3_aa: ASSQDDSAGRLTPYNEQF
clone_size: .; v_call: TRBV14; j_call: TRBJ2-5; cdr3_aa: ASSQDSPFERALGETQY
clone_size: few; v_call: TRBV7-7; j_call: TRBJ2-1; cdr3_aa: ASSLTEGREQF
clone_size: .; v_call: TRBV7-9; j_call: TRBJ2-3; cdr3_aa: ASSPRMKSTDTQY
clone_size: .; v_call: TRBV28; j_call: TRBJ2-5; cdr3_aa: ASSPGRQGAPD
clone_size: once; v_call: TRBV9; j_call: TRBJ2-5; cdr3_aa: ASSPRAGQETQY
clone_size: .; v_call: TRBV6-6; j_call: TRBJ1-2; cdr3_aa: ASSQGQGARGYT
clone_size: .; v_call: TRBV5-1; j_call: TRBJ2-5; cdr3_aa: ASSLAGGETQY
clone_size: .; v_call: TRBV6-2/TRBV6-3; j_call: TRBJ2-7; cdr3_aa: ASSRVQVTSYEQY
clone_size: .; v_call: TRBV7-2; j_call: TRBJ1-2; cdr3_aa: ASSPDDIPT
clone_size: .; v_call: TRBV11-2; j_call: TRBJ1-4; cdr3_aa: ASSSAGLEKLF
clone_size: .; v_call: TRBV7-2; j_call: TRBJ2-2; cdr3_aa: ASTPSLRRAGTGELF
clone_size: .; v_call: TRBV27; j_call: TRBJ2-7; cdr3_aa: ASSSAGTGSYEQY